The clone carrying this T cell receptor beta chain occurred a few times. Other autoimmune diseases, uncontrolled infections, pregnancy or lactation excluded patients from enrollment. This CDR3 has 14 amino acids. Germline CDR1 reads SEHNR; CDR2 reads FQNEAQ (reference sequence). Trimming removed 1 base at V and 7 bases at J, with 13 bases between. The data belong to a study of Graves' ophthalmopathy and Graves' hyperthyroidism. RNA transcripts were the template, and TCR beta CDR3 regions were amplified from them. An initial RT-PCR round employing HTBI primers preceded a second-round multiplex PCR. TCRdb re-derived calls from the multiplex PCR reads in MiXCR, one entry per CDR3 protein. The sample lists over a million distinct CDR3 sequences; roughly 35% were seen once.

The source is an adult man with Graves' hyperthyroidism. Input material: peripheral blood or thyroid tissue (not recorded which). J is TRBJ2-5 and V is TRBV7-9, with D hard to call. The CDR3 protein is CASSLVVGFGTQYF. The DNA of the CDR3 is TGTGCCAGCAGCTTAGTAGTGGGTTTCGGGACCCAGTACTTC.